These 23 T cell receptor beta chains were all obtained from the same sample, sequenced in a study of blood T cells in healthy people across ages. Then a second PCR, running roughly 6 to 11 cycles, was carried out with a sample-barcoded 5' primer and a J-beta primer mix. TCRdb ran MiXCR on the 5' RACE reads and lists one entry per CDR3 protein. The table has approximately 960,000 distinct CDR3 sequences, about 29% seen once. This sample also belongs to another study, concerning T cells of mothers and their children.

The source material was blood. The receptors shown here come from a woman between 40 and 50 years old in good health.

The rearrangement links TRBV6-2 or TRBV6-3 to TRBJ1-5; D is perhaps TRBD1 (6 bases). Trimming left V 5 bases short and J 3 bases short, with 14 bases between. In germline, CDR1 is MNHEY, CDR2 SVGEGT. The CDR3 is made up of 15 amino acids. CDR3 loop: CASSPSTGNNQPQHF. The CDR3 DNA is TGTGCCAGCAGTCCCTCAACAGGGAACAATCAGCCCCAGCATTTT.

The gene calls are TRBV16 and TRBJ1-5; 10 nucleotides agree with TRBD1. Germline CDR1 and CDR2: KGHSY and FQNENV. After removal of 4 bases from V and 7 bases from J, the junction contained 4 bases not matched to a gene. The CDR3 runs 14 residues. The CDR3 coding sequence is TGTGCCAGCAGCCGCTTGGGACAGGGGCAGCCCCAGCATTTT. Its protein product is CASSRLGQGQPQHF.

CDR3 amino acids: CASSLVWGQGSEQFF. CDR3 bases: TGCGCCAGCAGCTTGGTATGGGGCCAAGGGAGTGAGCAGTTCTTC. J is TRBJ2-1 and V is TRBV5-1, with D perhaps given as TRBD1 or TRBD2 (5 bases each). Germline V gene sequence: CDR1 SGHRS, CDR2 YFSETQ. The V end was cut by 0 bases, the J end by 9 bases, with 16 bases between. This CDR3 is built from 15 residues. The whole variable domain, remainder taken from reference TRBV5-1 and TRBJ2-1, is KAGVTQTPRYLIKTRGQQVTLSCSPISGHRSVSWYQQTPGQGLQFLFEYFSETQRNKGNFPGRFSGRQFSNSRSEMNVSTLELGDSALYLCASSLVWGQGSEQFFGPGTRLTVL.

The chain has TRBV7-2 and TRBJ2-1, with 8 bases matching TRBD2. Germline CDR1 SGHTA, CDR2 FQGNSA. The length of the CDR3 is 15 residues. J was trimmed by 6 bases and V by 5 bases; bases with no gene match: 9. CDR3 in DNA: TGTGCCAGCAGCATTGCGGGGGGCCAATCCAATGAGCAGTTCTTC. Translated, it gives CASSIAGGQSNEQFF.

This clonotype was found many times. The rearrangement links TRBV10-2 to TRBJ2-7; D is possibly TRBD2 (5 bases). V was pared by 2 bases and J by 2 bases, with 13 bases between. Germline-derived CDR1 and CDR2 are WSHSY and SAAADI. This CDR3 region has 15 residues. The CDR3 region is CASSEGLEWPYEQYF. CDR3 sequence (DNA): TGCGCCAGCAGTGAGGGACTCGAGTGGCCCTACGAGCAGTACTTC.

The chain carries TRBV5-1 and TRBJ2-5; 7 bases are shared with TRBD2. CDR3 length equals 14 residues. Germline V gene lookup returns CDR1 SGHRS and CDR2 YFSETQ. J lost 4 bases, V lost 4 bases, and 7 bases had no gene match. CDR3 region: CASSAGELGETQYF. The CDR3 bases are TGCGCCAGCAGCGCGGGGGAGTTGGGAGAGACCCAGTACTTC. The full variable domain, with the rest looked up from reference TRBV5-1 and TRBJ2-5, is KAGVTQTPRYLIKTRGQQVTLSCSPISGHRSVSWYQQTPGQGLQFLFEYFSETQRNKGNFPGRFSGRQFSNSRSEMNVSTLELGDSALYLCASSAGELGETQYFGPGTRLLVL.

Of note for this clonotype: Mismatch with germline at one junction end may stem from a read error. CDR3 in amino acids: CAGSPGIGETQYF. The CDR3 region has the DNA TGTGCCGGCTCACCAGGGATTGGAGAGACCCAGTACTTC. The chain uses TRBV18 and TRBJ2-5, with a weak D call TRBD1 (5 bases). CDR3 length: 13 amino acids. From germline, CDR1 is KGHSH and CDR2 LQKENI.

The rearrangement joins TRBV5-1 to TRBJ2-1; D is unclear. The end of the DNA is better explained by TRBJ2-7, so the J call may be wrong. Germline V CDR1 and CDR2: SGHRS, YFSETQ. The CDR3 extends over 12 amino acids. The CDR3 loop reads CASSGDYNEQYF. The CDR3 DNA follows: TGCGCCAGCAGCGGGGATTACAATGAGCAGTACTTC.

Concerning this clonotype: With a much larger clone just one base away, this may be a read error. The chain is built from TRBV28 and TRBJ1-2; D is undetermined. Germline CDR1 is MDHEN and CDR2 is SYDVKM. The CDR3 is 15 residues long. DNA of the CDR3: TGTACCAGCAGTCCCACAGCTACAACTAACTATGGCTACACCTTC. This sequence encodes CTSSPTATTNYGYTF.

The chain uses TRBV6-5 and TRBJ2-2, with D perhaps given as TRBD1 or TRBD2 (5 bases each). Germline CDR1 MNHEY, CDR2 SVGAGI. Trimming stripped 7 bases from V and 6 bases from J, with 21 bases between. The CDR3 is made up of 16 amino acids. CDR3 loop: CASTPLATLGAGELFF. The CDR3 region has the DNA TGTGCCAGCACCCCGCTGGCTACCCTGGGGGCCGGGGAGCTGTTTTTT.

The V gene is TRBV20-1, the J gene TRBJ2-3, with 14 bases lining up with TRBD2. Germline V gene data show CDR1 as DFQATT and CDR2 as SNEGSKA (reference sequence). This CDR3 contains 16 residues. V was clipped by 6 bases and J by 12 bases; unmatched bases: 17. For the CDR3, the DNA is TGCAGTGCCCCCGGACTAGCGGGGGGCTTGACCGTATCACAGTATTTT. It codes for CSAPGLAGGLTVSQYF.

Turning to this clonotype: The CDR3 end shows no conserved phenylalanine or tryptophan, and so a read error is likely. The rearrangement joins TRBV7-2 to TRBJ2-5; D might be TRBD2 (6 bases). V gave up 6 bases and J gave up 4 bases, with 18 bases separating them. This CDR3 region has 15 residues. Germline loops: CDR1 SGHTA, CDR2 FQGNSA. The CDR3 loop reads CASRSPGPGGETQYC. DNA for the CDR3: TGTGCCAGCAGATCCCCGGGACCCGGGGGAGAGACCCAGTACTGC.

This clonotype was seen ten or more times. This rearrangement joins TRBV5-6 to TRBJ2-7; 8 bases line up with TRBD1. J gave up 3 bases and V 4 bases, and 9 bases lay outside the gene matches. The V gene's germline CDR1 is SGHDT and CDR2 YYEEEE. This CDR3 has 15 amino acids. The chain's CDR3 is CASSSASGGFYEQYF. In DNA form, the CDR3 reads TGTGCCAGCAGCAGCGCCTCAGGGGGCTTCTACGAGCAGTACTTC.

This clonotype was picked up many times. The chain couples TRBV29-1 to TRBJ2-5; the D call may be TRBD1 or TRBD2 (6 bases each). CDR3 length: 13 residues. CDR1 SQVTM and CDR2 ANQGSEA come from the germline V gene. Trimming pared 4 bases from V and 3 bases from J, leaving 12 bases between. The CDR3 is CSVAPGAEETQYF. The CDR3 DNA is TGCAGCGTTGCCCCGGGGGCAGAAGAGACCCAGTACTTC.

The V call is TRBV7-9, the J call TRBJ2-7; D is unclear. The CDR3 contains 12 residues. The germline V gene has CDR1 SEHNR and CDR2 FQNEAQ (reference sequence). V lost 7 bases, J lost 2 bases, and 9 bases lay in between. CDR3 sequence reads: CASTLGTYEQYF. The CDR3 DNA reads TGTGCCAGCACCTTGGGGACCTACGAGCAGTACTTC. Using reference TRBV7-9 and TRBJ2-7 for the parts outside the CDR3, the full variable domain is DTGVSQNPRHKITKRGQNVTFRCDPISEHNRLYWYRQTLGQGPEFLTYFQNEAQLEKSRLLSDRFSAERPKGSFSTLEIQRTEQGDSAMYLCASTLGTYEQYFGPGTRLTVT.

In its sample, this clonotype was seen many times. CDR3 nucleotides: TGTGCCAGCAGCCAGCAGGGACTAGCGGGAAGCGAGACCCAGTACTTC. Amino acids: CASSQQGLAGSETQYF. The J gene is TRBJ2-5, the V gene TRBV3-1; 13 bases match TRBD2. In germline, CDR1 is LGHDT, CDR2 YNNKEL (reference sequence). V dropped 3 bases and J dropped 5; count of bases not matched to a gene: 6. The CDR3 extends over 16 amino acids.

This clonotype was counted between two and nine times. J is TRBJ2-1 and V is TRBV3-1, with D unresolved. This CDR3 contains 15 residues. Looked up from germline, CDR1 is LGHDT and CDR2 is YNNKEL (reference sequence). Trimming pared 4 bases from V and 5 bases from J, leaving 15 bases between. CDR3 sequence reads: CASSPFIGPDNEQFF. The CDR3 DNA sequence: TGTGCCAGCAGCCCATTTATCGGACCAGACAATGAGCAGTTCTTC.

J is TRBJ1-1 and V is TRBV19, with D hard to call. V lost 6 bases, J lost 7 bases, and 15 bases lay in between. CDR1 and CDR2 from the germline V gene are LNHDA and SQIVND (reference sequence). This CDR3 has 13 residues. The CDR3 nucleotides read TGTGCCAGTAGCATACTACCAACGAGTGAAGCTTTCTTT. Its translation is CASSILPTSEAFF.

This clonotype was seen a handful of times. The rearrangement joins TRBV20-1 to TRBJ2-1; perhaps TRBD2 as D (5 bases). CDR1 and CDR2 from the germline V gene are DFQATT and SNEGSKA (reference sequence). The CDR3 length is 12 residues. Trimming left V 0 bases short and J 8 bases short, with 8 bases between. The CDR3 protein is CSARDRADEQFF. Written as DNA, the CDR3 is TGCAGTGCTAGAGATCGAGCGGATGAGCAGTTCTTC.

Notes on this clonotype: A single base separates this from a much larger clone, so it may be a read error. The chain couples TRBV28 to TRBJ2-7; D may correspond to TRBD1 or TRBD2 (5 bases each). The V end lost 7 bases, the J end lost 4 bases, and 17 bases lay between the germline ends. Germline assignment: CDR1 MDHEN and CDR2 SYDVKM. The length of the CDR3 is 14 residues. CDR3 sequence (DNA): TGTGCCAGCACATCACCGGGACGGCTATACGAGCAGTACTTC. Protein product: CASTSPGRLYEQYF. Full variable domain (outside the CDR3, taken from reference TRBV28 and TRBJ2-7): DVKVTQSSRYLVKRTGEKVFLECVQDMDHENMFWYRQDPGLGLRLIYFSYDVKMKEKGDIPEGYSVSREKKERFSLILESASTNQTSMYLCASTSPGRLYEQYFGPGTRLTVT.

The CDR3 spells CASSSGTIRETQYF. CDR3 bases: TGTGCCAGCAGCTCCGGGACTATTCGGGAGACCCAGTACTTC. The rearrangement joins TRBV7-2 to TRBJ2-5, with 7 bases identical to TRBD2. Trimming took 4 bases from V and 5 from J; bases not matched to a gene: 7. CDR3 length: 14 residues. Germline-derived CDR1 and CDR2 are SGHTA and FQGNSA.

This clonotype was recorded many times. The V call is TRBV12-3 or TRBV12-4, the J call TRBJ1-1, with D tentatively TRBD1 (5 bases). V was shortened by 4 bases and J by 3 bases, with 9 bases between the two germline ends. The CDR3 contains 13 residues. The CDR3 sequence: CASSWGGDTEAFF. In nucleotides, the CDR3 is TGTGCCAGCAGTTGGGGGGGTGACACTGAAGCTTTCTTT.

In its sample, this clonotype was seen many times. The chain carries TRBV7-6 and TRBJ2-1; 7 bases agree with TRBD1. Germline V gene sequence: CDR1 SGHVS, CDR2 FNYEAQ. After removal of 5 bases from V and 9 bases from J, the junction contained 10 bases not matched to a gene. The CDR3 is 14 residues long. CDR3 DNA: TGTGCCAGCAGCCCAGCGACAGGGTCCGGTGAGCAGTTCTTC. Its protein product is CASSPATGSGEQFF. The full variable domain, rest sourced from reference TRBV7-6 and TRBJ2-1, is GAGVSQSPRYKVTKRGQDVALRCDPISGHVSLYWYRQALGQGPEFLTYFNYEAQQDKSGLPNDRFSAERPEGSISTLTIQRTEQRDSAMYRCASSPATGSGEQFFGPGTRLTVL.